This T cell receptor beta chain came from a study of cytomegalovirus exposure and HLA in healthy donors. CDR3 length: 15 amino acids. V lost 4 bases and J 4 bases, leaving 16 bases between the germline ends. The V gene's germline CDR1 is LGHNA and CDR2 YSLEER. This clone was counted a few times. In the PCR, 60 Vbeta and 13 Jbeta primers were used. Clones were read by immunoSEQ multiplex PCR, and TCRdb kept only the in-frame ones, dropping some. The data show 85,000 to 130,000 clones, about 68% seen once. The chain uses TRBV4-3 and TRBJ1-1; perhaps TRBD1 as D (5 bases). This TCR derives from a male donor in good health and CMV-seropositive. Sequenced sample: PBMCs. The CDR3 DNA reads TGCGCCAGCAGCCCGAACGGAGGGGTGGGCACTGAAGCTTTCTTT. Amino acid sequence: CASSPNGGVGTEAFF.